The source of this T cell receptor (beta chain) is a study of cytomegalovirus exposure and HLA in healthy donors. PCR involved 60 Vbeta and 13 Jbeta primers. Clones were sequenced by immunoSEQ multiplex PCR, and TCRdb holds only the in-frame ones, with some missing. This sample has approximately 150,000 clones, with around 65% found just once. As for this clone: Its specificity is unknown.

Findings and limits, study-wide: Listed as cytomegalovirus-associated were 164 TCR beta chains. Associated with HLA alleles at 0.05 false discovery rate in a later analysis were 15,000 to 20,000 TCR beta sequences. TCR beta sequences reportedly predicted most subjects' HLA-A and HLA-B alleles accurately.

This TCR was recovered from a woman in her sixties in good health and CMV-seronegative. Sequenced material: PBMCs.

CDR3 sequence (DNA): TGTGCCAGCAGCCACCTAGCGGGGGGTGGCGGGGAGCTGTTTTTT. This sequence encodes CASSHLAGGGGELFF. This chain links TRBV5-6 with TRBJ2-2, with 11 bases that match TRBD2. Losses at the gene ends were 4 bases for V and 7 bases for J; bases not matched to a gene: 6. Germline V gene data show CDR1 as SGHDT and CDR2 as YYEEEE. The CDR3 totals 15 residues.